This T cell receptor (beta chain) appears in the sequencing data of a study of blood T cell repertoires in COVID-19. Whole-study context: Specimens from acute and convalescent COVID-19 originated in the United States, Italy and Spain. T cells, B-cell-depleted T cells, or PBMCs provided the cDNA or gDNA that served as material.

In the original workflow: Amplification with reference gene primers provided the estimates of nucleated cell counts. Here immunoSEQ multiplex PCR was the method, and the copy in TCRdb shows in-frame clones only, minus some. The D gene and trimming were derived from the DNA, and the V and J assignments and clone size from that table. This repertoire shows about 12,000 clones, 85% to 90% found once; its top ten account for around 5.6%. Germline V lookup: CDR1 LGHDT, CDR2 YNNKEL (reference sequence). The ends lost 4 bases at V and 8 bases at J; junction bases unmatched: 12. The CDR3 runs to 15 residues. This clone was detected a few times.

This sequence was found in a human donor in a cohort sampled during active COVID-19. The chain joins TRBV3-1 (or the pseudogene TRBV3-2) to TRBJ1-1, with 8 bases identical to TRBD1. What was sequenced was peripheral blood. CDR3 sequence (DNA): TGTGCCAGCAGCCCTTATGGTGGACAGGGTAGGGAAGCTTTCTTT. This codes for CASSPYGGQGREAFF.